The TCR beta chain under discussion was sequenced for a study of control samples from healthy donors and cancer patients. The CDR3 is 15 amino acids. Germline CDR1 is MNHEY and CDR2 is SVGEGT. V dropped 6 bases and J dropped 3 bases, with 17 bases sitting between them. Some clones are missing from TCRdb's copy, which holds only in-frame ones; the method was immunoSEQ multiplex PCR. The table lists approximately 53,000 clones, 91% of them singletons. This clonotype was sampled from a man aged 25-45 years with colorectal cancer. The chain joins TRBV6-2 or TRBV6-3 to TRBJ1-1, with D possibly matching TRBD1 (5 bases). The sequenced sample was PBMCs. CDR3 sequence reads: CASSPGPARHTEAFF. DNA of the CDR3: TGTGCCAGCAGCCCGGGACCGGCCCGGCACACTGAAGCTTTCTTT.